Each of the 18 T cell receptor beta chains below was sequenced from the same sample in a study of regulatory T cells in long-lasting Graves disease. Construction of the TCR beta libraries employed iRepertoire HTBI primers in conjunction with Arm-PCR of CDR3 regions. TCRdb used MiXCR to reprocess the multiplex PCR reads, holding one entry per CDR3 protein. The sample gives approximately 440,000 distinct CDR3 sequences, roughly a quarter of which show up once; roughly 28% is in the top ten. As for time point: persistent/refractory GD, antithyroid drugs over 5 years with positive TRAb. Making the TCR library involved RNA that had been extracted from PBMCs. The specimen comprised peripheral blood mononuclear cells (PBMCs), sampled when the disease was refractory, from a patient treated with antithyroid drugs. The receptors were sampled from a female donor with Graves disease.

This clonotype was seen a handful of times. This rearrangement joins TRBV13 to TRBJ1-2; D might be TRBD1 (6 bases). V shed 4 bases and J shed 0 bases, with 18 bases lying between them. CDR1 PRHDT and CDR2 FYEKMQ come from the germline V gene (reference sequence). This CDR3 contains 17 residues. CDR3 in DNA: TGTGCCAGCAGCTCGCCCACCAGGGGTCAGACTAACTATGGCTACACCTTC. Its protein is CASSSPTRGQTNYGYTF.

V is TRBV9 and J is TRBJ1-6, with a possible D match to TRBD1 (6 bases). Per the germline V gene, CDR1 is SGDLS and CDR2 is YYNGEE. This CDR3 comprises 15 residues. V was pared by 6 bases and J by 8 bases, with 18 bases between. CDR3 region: CASTFQPGVDSPLHF. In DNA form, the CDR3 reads TGTGCCAGCACCTTCCAGCCAGGGGTTGATTCACCCCTCCACTTT.

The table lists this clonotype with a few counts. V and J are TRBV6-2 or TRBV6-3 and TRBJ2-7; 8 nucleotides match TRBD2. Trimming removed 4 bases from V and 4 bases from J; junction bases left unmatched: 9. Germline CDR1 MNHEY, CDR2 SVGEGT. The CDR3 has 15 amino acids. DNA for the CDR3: TGTGCCAGCAGTTCCAGCGGGAGCCTTAGGTACGAGCAGTACTTC. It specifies CASSSSGSLRYEQYF.

The CDR3 is CASSPGLAGVGAKNIQYF. For the CDR3, the DNA is TGTGCCAGCAGCCCGGGACTAGCGGGAGTCGGAGCCAAAAACATTCAGTACTTC. The chain joins TRBV5-4 to TRBJ2-4; TRBD2 matches at 14 bases. The CDR3 runs 18 residues. V was clipped by 4 bases and J by 0 bases; unmatched bases: 6. Germline-derived CDR1 and CDR2 are SGHNT and YYREEE (reference sequence).

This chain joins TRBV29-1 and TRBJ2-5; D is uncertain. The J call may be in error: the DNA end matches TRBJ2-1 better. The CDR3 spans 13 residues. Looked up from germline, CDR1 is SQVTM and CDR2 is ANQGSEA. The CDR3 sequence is CSVDDVLYNEQFF. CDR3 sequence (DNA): TGCAGCGTTGATGACGTCTTGTACAATGAGCAGTTCTTC.

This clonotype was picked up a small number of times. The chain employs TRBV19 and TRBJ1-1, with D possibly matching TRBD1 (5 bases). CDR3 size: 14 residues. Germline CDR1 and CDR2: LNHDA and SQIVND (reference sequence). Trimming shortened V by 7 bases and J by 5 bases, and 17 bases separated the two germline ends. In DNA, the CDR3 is TGTGCCAGTACCTTGCTGACGTGGGGGACTGAAGCTTTCTTT. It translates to CASTLLTWGTEAFF.

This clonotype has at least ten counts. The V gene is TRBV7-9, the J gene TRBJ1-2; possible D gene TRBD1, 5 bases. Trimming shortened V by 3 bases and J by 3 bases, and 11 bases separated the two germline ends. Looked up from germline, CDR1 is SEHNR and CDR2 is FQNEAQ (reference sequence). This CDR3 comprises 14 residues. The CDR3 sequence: CASSLHRNYYGYTF. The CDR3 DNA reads TGTGCCAGCAGCTTGCACAGGAACTACTATGGCTACACCTTC.

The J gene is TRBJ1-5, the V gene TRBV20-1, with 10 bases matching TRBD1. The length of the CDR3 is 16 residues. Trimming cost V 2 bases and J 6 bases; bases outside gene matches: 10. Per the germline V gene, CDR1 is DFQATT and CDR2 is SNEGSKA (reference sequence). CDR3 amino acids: CSARSRTGQGSQPQHF. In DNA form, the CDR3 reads TGCAGTGCTAGATCCAGGACGGGACAGGGGAGTCAGCCCCAGCATTTT.

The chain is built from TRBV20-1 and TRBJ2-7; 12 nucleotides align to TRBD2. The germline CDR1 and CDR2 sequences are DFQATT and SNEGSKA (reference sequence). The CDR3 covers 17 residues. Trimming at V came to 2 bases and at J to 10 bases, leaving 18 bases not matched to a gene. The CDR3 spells CSARPGLAGYGTSSQYF. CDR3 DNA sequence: TGCAGTGCTAGACCGGGACTAGCGGGCTACGGGACCTCGTCTCAGTACTTC.

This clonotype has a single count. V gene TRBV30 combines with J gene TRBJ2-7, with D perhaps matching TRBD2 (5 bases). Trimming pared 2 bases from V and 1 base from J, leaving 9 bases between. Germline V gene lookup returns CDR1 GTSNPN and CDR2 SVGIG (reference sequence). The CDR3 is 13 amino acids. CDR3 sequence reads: CAWSSGQSYEQYF. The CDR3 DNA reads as TGTGCCTGGAGTAGCGGCCAATCCTACGAGCAGTACTTC. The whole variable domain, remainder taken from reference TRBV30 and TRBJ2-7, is SQTIHQWPATLVQPVGSPLSLECTVEGTSNPNLYWYRQAAGRGLQLLFYSVGIGQISSEVPQNLSASRPQDRQFILSSKKLLLSDSGFYLCAWSSGQSYEQYFGPGTRLTVT.

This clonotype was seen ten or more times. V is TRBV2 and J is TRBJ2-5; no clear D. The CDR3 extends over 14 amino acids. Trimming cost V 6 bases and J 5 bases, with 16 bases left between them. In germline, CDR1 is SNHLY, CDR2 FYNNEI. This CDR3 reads CASSQEKRRETQYF. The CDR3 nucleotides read TGTGCCAGCAGCCAGGAGAAGAGACGGGAGACCCAGTACTTC.

Here the CDR3 DNA reads TGTGCCAGCTCCCCTCCCCCTTTCAGGGATGATAAAAAACTGTTTTTT. The encoded protein is CASSPPPFRDDKKLFF. V gene TRBV18 combines with J gene TRBJ1-4; D possibly corresponds to TRBD1 (5 bases). The CDR3 consists of 16 residues. V lost 6 bases and J 9 bases, leaving 23 bases between the germline ends. The germline V gene has CDR1 KGHSH and CDR2 LQKENI.

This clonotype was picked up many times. CDR3 in amino acids: CASSYQTPGTSRTGELFF. CDR3 DNA sequence: TGTGCCAGCAGTTACCAAACCCCCGGGACTAGCAGAACCGGGGAGCTGTTTTTT. The rearrangement joins TRBV6-5 to TRBJ2-2; 9 bases match TRBD2. CDR1 MNHEY and CDR2 SVGAGI come from the germline V gene. Unmatched junction bases numbered 12, after V lost 2 bases and J lost 5 bases. The CDR3 length is 18 residues.

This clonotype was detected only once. CDR3: CASSWTSGHTYEQYF. In DNA form, the CDR3 reads TGCGCCAGCAGCTGGACTAGCGGGCATACCTACGAGCAGTACTTC. The chain links TRBV5-1 to TRBJ2-7, with 11 bases fitting TRBD2. Losses at the gene ends were 3 bases for V and 2 bases for J; bases not matched to a gene: 4. CDR3 length: 15 residues. Germline-derived CDR1 and CDR2 are SGHRS and YFSETQ. The full variable domain, with the rest looked up from reference TRBV5-1 and TRBJ2-7, is KAGVTQTPRYLIKTRGQQVTLSCSPISGHRSVSWYQQTPGQGLQFLFEYFSETQRNKGNFPGRFSGRQFSNSRSEMNVSTLELGDSALYLCASSWTSGHTYEQYFGPGTRLTVT.

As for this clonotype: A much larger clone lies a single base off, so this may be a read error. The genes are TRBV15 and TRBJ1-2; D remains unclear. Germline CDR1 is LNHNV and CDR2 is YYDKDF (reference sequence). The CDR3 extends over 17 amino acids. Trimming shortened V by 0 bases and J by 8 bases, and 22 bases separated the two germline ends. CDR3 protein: CATSRDRDGSRLDGYTF. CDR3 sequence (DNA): TGTGCCACCAGCAGAGATCGCGACGGTAGCAGACTCGACGGCTACACCTTC.

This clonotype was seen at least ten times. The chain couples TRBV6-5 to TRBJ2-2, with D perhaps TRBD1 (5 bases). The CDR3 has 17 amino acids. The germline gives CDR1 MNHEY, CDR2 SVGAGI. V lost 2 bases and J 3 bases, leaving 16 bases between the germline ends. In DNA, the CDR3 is TGTGCCAGCAGTTACGTAGTAGGGGCTTTGGACACCGGGGAGCTGTTTTTT. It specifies CASSYVVGALDTGELFF.

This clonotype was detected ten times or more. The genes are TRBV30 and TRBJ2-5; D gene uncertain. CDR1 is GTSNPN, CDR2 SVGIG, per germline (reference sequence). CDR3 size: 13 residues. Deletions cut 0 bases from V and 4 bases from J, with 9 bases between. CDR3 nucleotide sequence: TGTGCCTGGAGTGTACGCACGTCAGAGACCCAGTACTTC. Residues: CAWSVRTSETQYF. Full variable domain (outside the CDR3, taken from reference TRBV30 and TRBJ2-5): SQTIHQWPATLVQPVGSPLSLECTVEGTSNPNLYWYRQAAGRGLQLLFYSVGIGQISSEVPQNLSASRPQDRQFILSSKKLLLSDSGFYLCAWSVRTSETQYFGPGTRLLVL.

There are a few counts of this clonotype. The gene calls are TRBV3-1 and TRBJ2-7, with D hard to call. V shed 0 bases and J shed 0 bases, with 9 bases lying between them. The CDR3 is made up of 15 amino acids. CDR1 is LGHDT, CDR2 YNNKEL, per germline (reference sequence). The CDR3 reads CASSQDNFYSYEQYF. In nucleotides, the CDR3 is TGTGCCAGCAGCCAAGATAACTTTTACTCCTACGAGCAGTACTTC.